This T cell receptor beta chain was sequenced during a study of blood T cell repertoires in COVID-19. Study-wide background: Both acute and convalescent COVID-19 samples were obtained from the United States, Italy and Spain. The cDNA or gDNA used as material had been derived from T cells, B-cell-depleted T cells, or PBMCs.

Germline V gene sequence: CDR1 SGHDT, CDR2 YYEEEE. V was pared by 4 bases and J by 4 bases, with 5 bases of the junction left unmatched. This CDR3 region has 14 residues. Original handling: The authors estimated nucleated cell counts from reference gene primer amplification. Profiling relied on immunoSEQ multiplex PCR, and the TCRdb table lists in-frame clones only, not all of them. V and J calls and clone size are as listed in that table; D and trimming were resolved from the DNA. The data contain about 130,000 clones, around 89% of them seen just once; the ten biggest clones take up around 4.5%. Seattle's enrolled individuals joined amid active infection and were then monitored longitudinally.

The chain has TRBV5-6 and TRBJ2-4; TRBD1 aligns across 7 bases. The sample taken for sequencing was peripheral blood. The clonotype originates from a man in his 60s with COVID-19, enrolled during active disease. The CDR3 spells CASSNPGQKNIQYF. The CDR3 DNA sequence: TGTGCCAGCAGCAACCCGGGACAGAAAAACATTCAGTACTTC. The full variable domain, its missing parts supplied by reference TRBV5-6 and TRBJ2-4, is DAGVTQSPTHLIKTRGQQVTLRCSPKSGHDTVSWYQQALGQGPQFIFQYYEEEERQRGNFPDRFSGHQFPNYSSELNVNALLLGDSALYLCASSNPGQKNIQYFGAGTRLSVL.